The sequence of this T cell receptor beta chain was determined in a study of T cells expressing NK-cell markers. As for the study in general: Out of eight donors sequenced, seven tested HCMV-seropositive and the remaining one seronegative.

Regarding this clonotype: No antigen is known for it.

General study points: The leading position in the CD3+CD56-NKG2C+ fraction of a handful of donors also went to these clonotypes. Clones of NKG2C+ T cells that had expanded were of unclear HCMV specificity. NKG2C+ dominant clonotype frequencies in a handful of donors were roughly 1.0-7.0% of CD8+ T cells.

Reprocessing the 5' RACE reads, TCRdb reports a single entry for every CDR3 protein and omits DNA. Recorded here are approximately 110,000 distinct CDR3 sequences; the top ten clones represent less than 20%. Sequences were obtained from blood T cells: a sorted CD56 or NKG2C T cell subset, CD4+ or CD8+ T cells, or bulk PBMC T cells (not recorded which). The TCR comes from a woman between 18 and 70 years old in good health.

The CDR3 loop is CASSDLMSGGSGELFF. This chain connects TRBV7-6 to TRBJ2-2; TCRdb gives TRBD2 as the D gene, but with no DNA this cannot be confirmed. This CDR3 spans 16 amino acids. Germline V gene data show CDR1 as SGHVS and CDR2 as FNYEAQ.